The 13 T cell receptor beta chains presented below share a single source sample, sequenced in a study of blood T cell repertoires in COVID-19. The data were produced by immunoSEQ multiplex PCR, yet TCRdb's version contains in-frame clones alone and is incomplete. The sample consists of 280,000 or so clones, approximately 88% of them appearing once. The sequencing sample was made of peripheral blood. The receptors come from a woman aged 25 to 39 who had recovered from COVID-19.

V is TRBV27 and J is TRBJ2-5, with unresolved D. Germline CDR1 is MNHEY and CDR2 is SMNVEV (reference sequence). Trimming took 3 bases from V and 1 from J, leaving 12 bases between them. The CDR3 extends over 15 amino acids. Here the CDR3 reads CASSFRNQVQETQYF. Here the CDR3 DNA reads TGTGCCAGCAGTTTTCGCAACCAGGTCCAAGAGACCCAGTACTTC.

The V and J genes are TRBV4-3 and TRBJ1-2; a possible D gene is TRBD1 (5 bases). Per the germline V gene, CDR1 is LGHNA and CDR2 is YSLEER. CDR3 size: 17 residues. V gave up 0 bases and J gave up 5 bases, with 19 bases separating them. The CDR3 is CASSQEGGSSPYYGYTF. Written as DNA, the CDR3 is TGCGCCAGCAGCCAAGAGGGGGGGAGTAGCCCGTATTATGGCTACACCTTC.

This clone has just a few counts. This chain links TRBV5-4 with TRBJ1-3; the D is unclear. The CDR3 loop spans 16 amino acids. V was trimmed by 0 bases and J by 4 bases, leaving 14 bases between them. Germline V gene lookup returns CDR1 SGHNT and CDR2 YYREEE (reference sequence). The CDR3 DNA reads as TGTGCCAGCAGCTTGGCCCCCAGTGGCTCGGGAAACACCATATATTTT. This encodes CASSLAPSGSGNTIYF.

This chain connects TRBV27 to TRBJ1-2, with 8 bases that match TRBD1. Germline CDR1 MNHEY, CDR2 SMNVEV (reference sequence). V dropped 1 base and J dropped 8; count of bases not matched to a gene: 9. The CDR3 runs 15 residues. The CDR3 DNA is TGTGCCAGCAGTTTATGGGGCAGGGGGCAGGGGGGCTACACCTTC. It specifies CASSLWGRGQGGYTF.

This chain uses TRBV18 with TRBJ2-7, with D possibly matching TRBD2 (5 bases). This CDR3 has 14 residues. Germline V gene data show CDR1 as KGHSH and CDR2 as LQKENI. V gave up 5 bases and J gave up 2 bases, with 13 bases separating them. CDR3 DNA: TGTGCCAGCTCAGCCGCCGCCGGGACCTACGAGCAGTACTTC. Translation gives CASSAAAGTYEQYF.

V is TRBV11-2 and J is TRBJ1-1; D not certain. The CDR3 is 13 amino acids. CDR1 and CDR2 from the germline V gene are SGHAT and FQNNGV. With 2 bases removed from V and 7 bases from J, the gap between germline ends came to 11 bases. In DNA form, the CDR3 reads TGTGCCAGCAGCTTACGGTCCGCTCGTGAAGCTTTCTTT. Protein product: CASSLRSAREAFF.

This clone showed up just once. The chain couples TRBV24-1 to TRBJ1-2; D is perhaps TRBD1 (5 bases). This CDR3 has 14 residues. V dropped 0 bases and J dropped 4 bases, with 8 bases sitting between them. The germline gives CDR1 KGHDR, CDR2 SFDVKD. CDR3 region: CATSDLSGLYGYTF. For the CDR3, the DNA is TGTGCCACCAGTGATTTGTCAGGGCTCTATGGCTACACCTTC.

On this clone itself: The germline gene is not matched at one end of the junction; a read error may be the cause. The chain couples TRBV4-2 to TRBJ2-2; 8 bases are a match to TRBD1. Germline loops: CDR1 LGHNA, CDR2 YNFKEQ. The CDR3 sequence is 19 residues long. CDR3: CASSQDQGAVAGDTGELFF. The DNA of the CDR3 is TGTGCCAGCAGCCAAGATCAGGGGGCCGTGGCAGGGGACACCGGGGAGCTGTTTTTC.

The rearrangement links TRBV5-1 to TRBJ1-6, with D tentatively TRBD1 (6 bases). This CDR3 region has 13 residues. Germline V gene sequence: CDR1 SGHRS, CDR2 YFSETQ. V was cut by 5 bases and J by 7 bases, with 10 bases left in between. Written as DNA, the CDR3 is TGCGCCAGCAGTCGACAGGAAAATTCACCCCTCCACTTT. It specifies CASSRQENSPLHF.

This clone was seen a few times. The rearrangement joins TRBV21-1 to TRBJ1-1. TRBV21-1 is assigned pseudogene status. This CDR3 is 15 amino acids long. For the CDR3, the DNA is TGTGCCAGCGGCGGTGTGTCCGGGATCGGCACTGAAGCTTTCTTT. Protein: CASGGVSGIGTEAFF.

The J gene is TRBJ2-5, the V gene TRBV19; D unresolved. This CDR3 spans 13 amino acids. Germline CDR1 LNHDA, CDR2 SQIVND (reference sequence). Trimming cost V 8 bases and J 1 base, with 11 bases left between them. CDR3 bases: TGTGCCAGTGCTACAGTAAGCCAAGAGACCCAGTACTTC. This codes for CASATVSQETQYF.

V usage is TRBV11-2 and J usage is TRBJ2-5; TRBD2 matches 8 bases. V lost 6 bases to trimming and J lost 1 base; unmatched junction nucleotides: 13. This CDR3 region has 17 residues. The germline CDR1 and CDR2 sequences are SGHAT and FQNNGV. For the CDR3, the DNA is TGTGCCAGCAGTAGAGCGGGGGCCACCTTTGGCCAAGAGACCCAGTACTTC. Protein sequence: CASSRAGATFGQETQYF.

The chain links TRBV7-8 to TRBJ2-7, with a weak D call TRBD2 (6 bases). Trimming took 4 bases from V and 2 from J, leaving 15 bases between them. The germline CDR1 and CDR2 sequences are SGHVS and FQNEAQ. There are 15 residues in the CDR3. The CDR3 loop is CASSYRDSNPYEQYF. The DNA of the CDR3 is TGTGCCAGCAGCTACCGGGACTCTAATCCCTACGAGCAGTACTTC.